Each of the 29 T cell receptor beta chains below was sequenced from the same sample in a study of blood T cell repertoires in COVID-19 (dated by TCRdb to about 2020). The library was prepared using the immunoSEQ multiplex PCR assay. TCRdb carries this immuneACCESS record with in-frame sequences only. Its versions omit some clonotypes, under half of them owing to an unresolved V gene in the studies checked, with the rest unexplained. The sample table contains roughly 180,000 clones; only one count was recorded for about nine tenths of them. Of the sample, around 2.1% is held by the ten largest clones. The sample comprised PBMCs or T cells enriched from blood (not recorded which). All receptors derive from a woman in her twenties or thirties who had recovered from COVID-19.

V is TRBV4-2 and J is TRBJ2-7; 9 bases fit TRBD2. The germline V gene has CDR1 LGHNA and CDR2 YNFKEQ. The CDR3 spans 17 residues. J was trimmed by 2 bases and V by 0 bases; bases with no gene match: 8. The CDR3 sequence: CASSQEWGASGTYEQYF. CDR3 DNA: TGTGCCAGCAGCCAAGAATGGGGGGCTAGCGGGACCTACGAGCAGTACTTC.

The V call is TRBV19, the J call TRBJ2-3, with TRBD1 identical over 7 bases. Trimming at V came to 6 bases and at J to 3 bases, leaving 9 bases not matched to a gene. Germline V CDR1 and CDR2: LNHDA, SQIVND (reference sequence). CDR3 length: 15 residues. The CDR3 DNA reads TGTGCCAGTAGCCTTACAGGGGTTTGGACAGATACGCAGTATTTT. It translates to CASSLTGVWTDTQYF. The full variable domain, its missing parts supplied by reference TRBV19 and TRBJ2-3, is DGGITQSPKYLFRKEGQNVTLSCEQNLNHDAMYWYRQDPGQGLRLIYYSQIVNDFQKGDIAEGYSVSREKKESFPLTVTSAQKNPTAFYLCASSLTGVWTDTQYFGPGTRLTVL.

This clone was found many times. This chain links TRBV4-3 with TRBJ2-1, with 9 nucleotides matching TRBD2. The CDR3 contains 18 residues. CDR1 and CDR2 (germline): LGHNA, YSLEER. Trimming removed 0 bases from V and 0 bases from J; junction bases left unmatched: 6. The CDR3 here is CASSQDAGSGSSYNEQFF. The CDR3 DNA follows: TGCGCCAGCAGCCAAGATGCGGGTAGCGGGAGCTCCTACAATGAGCAGTTCTTC.

The CDR3, as DNA: TGTGCCAGCAGCCCGTCCTCGGCGGGGGGACTAGCGTATGAGCAGTTCTTC. It codes for CASSPSSAGGLAYEQFF. The chain is built from TRBV7-9 and TRBJ2-1; 10 nucleotides agree with TRBD2. This CDR3 has 17 residues. With 5 bases clipped from V and 8 bases from J, the junction kept 15 bases outside the gene matches. Germline V CDR1 and CDR2: SEHNR, FQNEAQ (reference sequence).

The V gene is TRBV11-3, the J gene TRBJ2-1, with D perhaps matching TRBD2 (5 bases). V gave up 2 bases and J gave up 1 base, with 9 bases separating them. Germline V gene lookup returns CDR1 SGHNT and CDR2 YENEEA. The CDR3 contains 15 residues. The CDR3 coding sequence is TGTGCCAGCAGCTTACTAGCCCGATCCTACAATGAGCAGTTCTTC. As protein: CASSLLARSYNEQFF.

The CDR3 nucleotides are TGCAGCACTACCTCCGCCACTGAAGCTTTCTTT. It specifies CSTTSATEAFF. The V and J genes are TRBV20-1 and TRBJ1-1; D uncertain. CDR1 and CDR2 from the germline V gene are DFQATT and SNEGSKA (reference sequence). The CDR3 runs to 11 residues.

The chain carries TRBV29-1 and TRBJ2-3; no clear D gene. Trimming cost V 8 bases and J 1 base, with 10 bases left between them. The CDR3 is made up of 12 amino acids. Per the germline V gene, CDR1 is SQVTM and CDR2 is ANQGSEA. The CDR3 DNA follows: TGCAGCCAAACCCGGGGCACAGATACGCAGTATTTT. Encoded protein: CSQTRGTDTQYF.

This clone showed up just once. The CDR3 nucleotides are TGTGCCAGCTCCCTGGGACTAGCGGCCCCCTACAATGAGCAGTTCTTC. This codes for CASSLGLAAPYNEQFF. The chain has TRBV18 and TRBJ2-1; 11 bases agree with TRBD2. This CDR3 region has 16 residues. V shed 6 bases, J shed 2 bases, and the junction held 6 bases outside the gene matches. Germline V gene lookup returns CDR1 KGHSH and CDR2 LQKENI.

This clone was detected once. CDR3 in amino acids: CASSLGENSPLHF. DNA of the CDR3: TGTGCCAGCAGCTTAGGGGAGAATTCACCCCTCCACTTT. The chain carries TRBV7-2 and TRBJ1-6; D is unclear. CDR1 SGHTA and CDR2 FQGNSA come from the germline V gene. The CDR3 sequence is 13 residues long. V was cut by 1 base and J by 7 bases, with 5 bases left in between.

V gene TRBV5-1 combines with J gene TRBJ2-3; possibly TRBD1 for D (6 bases). The V end lost 7 bases, the J end lost 3 bases, and 21 bases lay between the germline ends. In germline, CDR1 is SGHRS, CDR2 YFSETQ. This CDR3 comprises 16 residues. DNA for the CDR3: TGCGCCAGCTCCGCGCAGCAGGGGTCTTGGACAGATACGCAGTATTTT. This translates into CASSAQQGSWTDTQYF.

The J gene is TRBJ2-1, the V gene TRBV9; TRBD2 is a possible D gene (5 bases). The CDR3 length is 15 residues. Germline CDR1 reads SGDLS; CDR2 reads YYNGEE. Between the trimmed V and J ends, which lost 4 bases and 4 bases, there was a span of 15 bases. CDR3 bases: TGTGCCAGCAGCCGTCCCGCGACTAAATACAATGAGCAGTTCTTC. Protein sequence: CASSRPATKYNEQFF.

This clone was detected once. V is TRBV4-1 and J is TRBJ1-5; tentatively, D is TRBD1 (6 bases). Germline CDR1 MGHRA, CDR2 YSYEKL. This CDR3 contains 16 residues. V lost 3 bases to trimming and J lost 4 bases, with 16 bases between them. The CDR3 DNA reads as TGCGCCAGCAGCCATGCTCCGGGACAAAGAAATCAGCCCCAGCATTTT. Its protein product is CASSHAPGQRNQPQHF.

This sequence joins TRBV6-5 and TRBJ2-1; D unresolved. This CDR3 region has 12 residues. Trimming took 4 bases from V and 8 from J, leaving 9 bases between them. Germline V gene sequence: CDR1 MNHEY, CDR2 SVGAGI. Here the CDR3 DNA reads TGTGCCAGCAGTTCCGGGTTCGATGAGCAGTTCTTC. Its translation is CASSSGFDEQFF.

V gene TRBV27 combines with J gene TRBJ2-2; D possibly corresponds to TRBD2 (6 bases). V lost 4 bases to trimming and J lost 0 bases, with 9 bases between them. The germline CDR1 and CDR2 sequences are MNHEY and SMNVEV (reference sequence). This CDR3 spans 15 amino acids. CDR3 loop: CASSWDLSNTGELFF. In nucleotides, the CDR3 is TGTGCCAGCAGTTGGGACTTATCGAACACCGGGGAGCTGTTTTTT.

This chain uses TRBV19 with TRBJ2-4, with 15 bases that match TRBD2. There are 16 residues in the CDR3. Germline V gene lookup returns CDR1 LNHDA and CDR2 SQIVND (reference sequence). V lost 4 bases to trimming and J lost 8 bases; unmatched junction nucleotides: 6. DNA for the CDR3: TGTGCCAGTAGTACCCGGACTAGCGGGGGGGTTGACATTCAGTACTTC. Translating it yields CASSTRTSGGVDIQYF.

The V and J genes are TRBV27 and TRBJ1-3; D ambiguous. The germline gives CDR1 MNHEY, CDR2 SMNVEV (reference sequence). The CDR3 extends over 17 amino acids. V lost 5 bases and J 0 bases, leaving 17 bases between the germline ends. The CDR3: CASSKTPAPISGNTIYF. As DNA, the CDR3 is TGTGCCAGCAGTAAAACCCCAGCGCCCATCTCTGGAAACACCATATATTTT.

As to this clone: This specimen includes other DNA sequences encoding the same CDR3. The rearrangement links TRBV11-2 to TRBJ1-2, with 7 bases lining up with TRBD1. With V trimmed by 3 bases and J by 0 bases, 4 bases remained unmatched. Germline assignment: CDR1 SGHAT and CDR2 FQNNGV. CDR3 length: 15 amino acids. CDR3 DNA sequence: TGTGCCAGCAGCTTGGCAGGGGGGCCTAACTATGGCTACACCTTC. Its protein product is CASSLAGGPNYGYTF. Based on the CDR3 plus reference TRBV11-2 and TRBJ1-2, the full variable domain is EAGVAQSPRYKIIEKRQSVAFWCNPISGHATLYWYQQILGQGPKLLIQFQNNGVVDDSQLPKDRFSAERLKGVDSTLKIQPAKLEDSAVYLCASSLAGGPNYGYTFGSGTRLTVV.

The chain joins TRBV6-5 to TRBJ1-3; 9 bases fit TRBD1. This CDR3 contains 15 residues. V gave up 6 bases and J gave up 0 bases; unmatched junction bases: 3. Germline V lookup: CDR1 MNHEY, CDR2 SVGAGI. In DNA form, the CDR3 reads TGTGCCAGCAGGAAGACAGGGGGCTCTGGAAACACCATATATTTT. Its translation: CASRKTGGSGNTIYF.

The V call is TRBV7-2, the J call TRBJ2-2, with a weak D call TRBD2 (7 bases). Trimming shortened V by 2 bases and J by 0 bases, and 16 bases separated the two germline ends. Germline-derived CDR1 and CDR2 are SGHTA and FQGNSA. The CDR3 extends over 18 amino acids. The CDR3 region is CASSLNSGTIANTGELFF. The CDR3, as DNA: TGTGCCAGCAGCTTAAACAGCGGGACAATCGCGAACACCGGGGAGCTGTTTTTT.

This rearrangement joins TRBV9 to TRBJ2-7; 11 nucleotides match TRBD2. The CDR3 has 15 residues. V gave up 3 bases and J gave up 2 bases; unmatched junction bases: 4. Per germline, CDR1 SGDLS and CDR2 YYNGEE. CDR3 DNA: TGTGCCAGCAGCGCGGGACTAGCGGAGGCCTACGAGCAGTACTTC. Translation: CASSAGLAEAYEQYF.

This clone has a single count. CDR3 nucleotide sequence: TGTGCCAGCAGTTTACGGACACTCGCGAACACCGGGGAGCTGTTTTTT. It codes for CASSLRTLANTGELFF. The V call is TRBV27, the J call TRBJ2-2, with D tentatively TRBD1 (5 bases). CDR3 length: 16 amino acids. Germline V lookup: CDR1 MNHEY, CDR2 SMNVEV (reference sequence). Trimming removed 2 bases from V and 0 bases from J, with 10 bases in between.

The rearrangement uses TRBV6-4 and TRBJ2-1, with 15 bases that match TRBD2. The CDR3 spans 19 residues. Germline V gives CDR1 MRHNA, CDR2 SNTAGT. V dropped 5 bases and J dropped 4; count of bases not matched to a gene: 12. The CDR3 bases are TGTGCCAGCAGTCGGACTAGCGGGAGGGCTACAGGGTCGTACAATGAGCAGTTCTTC. It encodes CASSRTSGRATGSYNEQFF.

The sample holds one count of this clone. J is TRBJ2-5 and V is TRBV11-2, with a weak D call TRBD2 (6 bases). The CDR3 runs 13 residues. V was clipped by 4 bases and J by 3 bases, with 9 bases between them. Germline CDR1 is SGHAT and CDR2 is FQNNGV. The CDR3 DNA is TGTGCCAGCAGCTCGGGACTTGAAGAGACCCAGTACTTC. This encodes CASSSGLEETQYF. The full variable domain, with the rest looked up from reference TRBV11-2 and TRBJ2-5, is EAGVAQSPRYKIIEKRQSVAFWCNPISGHATLYWYQQILGQGPKLLIQFQNNGVVDDSQLPKDRFSAERLKGVDSTLKIQPAKLEDSAVYLCASSSGLEETQYFGPGTRLLVL.

The V gene is TRBV29-1, the J gene TRBJ1-2; TRBD1 might be the D (5 bases). Germline CDR1 reads SQVTM; CDR2 reads ANQGSEA. This CDR3 region has 13 residues. Here the CDR3 reads CTTEGVTGYGYTF. CDR3 coding DNA: TGCACCACTGAAGGGGTTACAGGCTATGGCTACACCTTC.

The chain recombines TRBV27 with TRBJ1-2, with 7 positions matching TRBD1. This CDR3 is 14 amino acids long. In germline, CDR1 is MNHEY, CDR2 SMNVEV (reference sequence). Trimming at V came to 4 bases and at J to 4 bases, leaving 6 bases not matched to a gene. The CDR3: CASSYSGGFYGYTF. CDR3 in DNA: TGTGCCAGCAGTTATTCAGGGGGGTTCTATGGCTACACCTTC.

The chain has TRBV6-5 and TRBJ2-2; TRBD1 aligns across 9 bases. The CDR3 runs to 15 residues. Germline CDR1 MNHEY, CDR2 SVGAGI. V lost 6 bases to trimming and J lost 3 bases; unmatched junction nucleotides: 5. The DNA for the CDR3 is TGTGCCAGCAGCCCCCGGGACAGGGACACCGGGGAGCTGTTTTTT. Its protein product is CASSPRDRDTGELFF.

The rearrangement joins TRBV15 to TRBJ1-5, with D maybe TRBD1 (6 bases). V lost 9 bases to trimming and J lost 2 bases, with 23 bases between them. The CDR3 runs 17 residues. Per germline, CDR1 LNHNV and CDR2 YYDKDF (reference sequence). In nucleotides, the CDR3 is TGTGCCACGTCGAGGGGGGGAAATGTAGTCGGCAATCAGCCCCAGCATTTT. Protein sequence: CATSRGGNVVGNQPQHF.

This chain connects TRBV11-2 to TRBJ2-7; weak D call: TRBD1 (5 bases). Germline CDR1 SGHAT, CDR2 FQNNGV. V was cut by 5 bases and J by 6 bases, with 17 bases left in between. This CDR3 comprises 14 residues. CDR3 sequence: CASSRGQTTTEQYF. CDR3 in DNA: TGTGCCAGCAGCAGGGGCCAAACTACGACCGAGCAGTACTTC.

This sequence joins TRBV28 and TRBJ1-2; unclear D gene. CDR1 and CDR2 (germline): MDHEN, SYDVKM. V lost 2 bases, J lost 2 bases, and 9 bases lay in between. The CDR3 spans 14 residues. The CDR3 is CASSLLTSNYGYTF. The CDR3 region has the DNA TGTGCCAGCAGTTTACTGACAAGCAACTATGGCTACACCTTC.